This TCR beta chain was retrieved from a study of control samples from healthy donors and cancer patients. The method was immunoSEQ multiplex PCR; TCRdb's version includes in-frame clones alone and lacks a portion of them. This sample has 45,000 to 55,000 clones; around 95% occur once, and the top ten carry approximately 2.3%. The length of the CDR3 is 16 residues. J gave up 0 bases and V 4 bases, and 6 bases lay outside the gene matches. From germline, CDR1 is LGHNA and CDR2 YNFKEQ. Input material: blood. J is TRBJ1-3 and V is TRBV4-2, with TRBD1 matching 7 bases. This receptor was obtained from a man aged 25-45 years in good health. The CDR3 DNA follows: TGTGCCAGCAGCCGGGAACAGGGGCCCTCTGGAAACACCATATATTTT. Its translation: CASSREQGPSGNTIYF.